This TCR beta chain came from a study of cytomegalovirus exposure and HLA in healthy donors (dated by TCRdb to the late 2010s). For the wider study: An earlier analysis of 587 of the donors reported about 300 Gb of sequence data and some 110 million unique TCR beta sequences obtained from around 180 million T cells. Among the approximately 400 genotyped donors, roughly 80% belonged to the genetic ancestry cluster associated with self-reported Caucasian donors. To study patterns of TCR occurrence, a later analysis re-analyzed previously published TCR beta repertoires from more than 550 donors and added high-resolution HLA genotyping. Alongside the repertoire data, information on donor age, sex, ethnicity and CMV serostatus was compiled. An earlier analysis of 587 of the donors applied high-throughput TCR beta sequencing to assess whether each TCR beta V gene segment acted as functional or pseudogenic. The study used immunosequencing to profile the T cell repertoires of approximately 640 subjects and linked those repertoires to cytomegalovirus serostatus. HLA typing covered class I and class II loci at four-digit resolution. Four to six DR-DQ haplotypes were handled as single units for association and clustering, since linkage in the cohort was strong. Among about 390 genotyped donors of the cohort, an average of around 240,000 unique TCR beta nucleotide sequences were sequenced per donor, approximately 20% of them non-productive. In the later analysis, no new phenotypic data were used to find candidate immune exposures; instead, reliance was placed on TCR beta sequences and their occurrence across donors. An early release covering just under 650 HLA-typed donors comprised approximately 290 gigabases of sequencing data and tens of millions of unique TCR sequences. The aim of the study was to test whether cataloging public T cell receptors could identify signatures of past pathogen exposure. To predict cytomegalovirus infection status, the study combined high-throughput TCR immunosequencing, statistical association of individual TCRs with disease status, and machine learning. Besides the first cohort of some 670 subjects, a separate validation cohort made up of roughly 120 different subjects was used. A later genetic analysis took genome-wide SNP genotypes for 398 of the 666 donors and used that subset as a discovery cohort. Every discovery cohort repertoire had been produced on one sequencing platform. The number of donors typed differed by locus, with roughly 620-630 for A, B, C, DRB1 and DQB1, roughly 520 for DQA1, 606 for DPA1, and about 450 for DPB1. Results the study describes overall, beyond this receptor: Linkage disequilibrium might explain the correlated functional status among segregating V segments, but an unknown experimental factor could not be ruled out. A group of highly shared sequence variants was considered likely to be a technical artifact of the sequencing pipeline. An earlier analysis of roughly 570 of the donors showed that most TCR beta V segments appeared in productive rearrangements either about 87% or about 30% of the time, which broadly matched IMGT annotations. According to a later analysis, TCR association rates differed among HLA loci, with DRB1 alleles showing the most associated TCRs and HLA-C alleles showing the fewest. Assigning TCR associations to individual alleles was difficult when HLA alleles, especially DR and DQ, strongly co-occurred. A further reported finding was that TCR beta sequences accurately predicted the HLA-A and HLA-B alleles for most subjects in the first cohort. In the study, about 150 TCR beta chains were listed as associated with cytomegalovirus. In vitro tests confirmed that a few of the cytomegalovirus-associated TCR beta chains recognize cytomegalovirus antigens. A later analysis found that most CMV-associated TCR beta chains appeared HLA-restricted, with HLA associations seemingly driven largely by CMV exposure. At a false discovery rate of 0.05, a later analysis linked some 18,000 TCR beta sequences to specific HLA alleles. In a later analysis, several top co-occurrence clusters were reported to appear linked to parvovirus B19, influenza, CMV and Epstein-Barr virus. The only immune exposure information available for the cohort was CMV serostatus. This cohort had only TCR beta chains sequenced, and the lack of alpha or paired-chain data limited which features could be detected. Because some donors lacked HLA typing at each locus, the association tests relied only on the typed subset. It was suggested by the authors that the approach could potentially be generalized to other disease states and immunological phenotypes. Compared with the roughly 710-donor mean, donors in an Asian-associated ancestry cluster had fewer N-insertions in productive TCRs, according to a later genetic analysis. Roughly uniform sequencing depth across donors was assumed in presence/absence analyses, although this assumption may not hold. In both the original and validation cohorts, the classifier was reported to diagnose cytomegalovirus status with high specificity and sensitivity. In a later analysis, HLA-associated TCR beta chains showed more clonal expansion and lower generation probabilities than non-associated chains that were equally common. Most TCR sequences were observed very rarely across donors, whereas some public TCRs were present in many individuals. V-gene and J-gene trimming of TCR beta chains was associated with a missense DCLRE1C variant in a later genetic analysis, and the association was replicated in an independent cohort. Because the 87-base-pair reads could not distinguish some IMGT-functional V segments, including TRBV6-2 and TRBV6-3, those segments were excluded. The earlier analysis of 587 of the donors excluded some 16 rarely observed V segments, including chromosome 9 orphons, because counts were too low.

Libraries were built with the immunoSEQ multiplex PCR assay. A mixture of 60 forward primers for TCR Vbeta segments and 13 reverse primers for TCR Jbeta segments was used in the multiplex PCR. The CDR3 region of rearranged TCR beta genes was amplified from genomic DNA with a multiplex PCR assay. The amplified TCR beta libraries were sequenced on the Illumina HiSeq System as 87-base-pair reads. As for how the authors treated the data: In a later analysis, tens of millions of unique TCR beta chains were counted across the roughly 610 repertoires, and approximately 9.9 million of these chains were shared by at least two donors. A nearest-neighbor algorithm error-corrected the raw reads and collapsed the reads into unique sequences, merging closely related sequences to remove PCR and sequencing errors. CDR3 sequences were aligned to IMGT reference sequences to assign V, D and J gene segments. For a sequence to be retained, at least a six-nucleotide match to both a V gene segment and a J gene segment was required. Rearrangements were classified as productive when the CDR3 lacked stop codons and remained in frame with V and J, and all other rearrangements were classified as non-productive. Following IMGT convention, CDR3 was defined as the stretch from the second conserved V-encoded cysteine to the conserved J-encoded phenylalanine. Sequences without an unambiguous match to a single V gene segment were excluded from the earlier analysis of several hundred of the donors. An earlier analysis of approximately 590 of the donors classified V segments as functional when productive rearrangements were above 56.7% and as segregating when the standard deviation between donors was above 5%. A statistical classification framework was built to diagnose cytomegalovirus status from the catalog of TCR beta chain sequences. A later analysis assigned V and J genes by comparing TCR nucleotide sequences with IMGT/GENE-DB human TR gene sequences. Using the TCRdist pipeline, a later analysis assigned CDR3 sequences along with most-parsimonious VDJ recombination scenarios. In a later analysis, each TCR beta chain was defined by its CDR3 amino acid sequence together with its V-gene family, and reads lacking a unique V-gene family were excluded. To address suspected cross-contamination and a sequencing artifact, a later analysis removed approximately 590 highly shared, low-generation-probability nucleotide sequences. A later analysis calculated a clonal expansion index for each public chain from normalized within-repertoire ranks of inferred template counts. Generation probabilities in a later analysis came from a VDJ recombination model fitted to out-of-frame rearrangements, and those results were checked against IGoR. A later analysis scored TCR-TCR, TCR-HLA and TCR-CMV co-occurrence with hypergeometric tests, applying a repertoire-size bias correction to TCR pairs. False discovery rates were estimated in a later analysis by permuting HLA or CMV assignments 20 times. A later analysis grouped co-occurring TCRs with DBSCAN, adding TCRdist sequence similarity when clustering within HLA-allele-positive subsets. For co-occurrence clustering, repertoires with fewer than 30,000 or more than 120,000 public chains were excluded, along with several repertoires with anomalous nucleotide sharing. Drawn from immuneACCESS, this table holds only the in-frame rearrangements with V and J called that TCRdb kept. Clones are partly lost; checked studies trace under half to an unresolved V gene and leave the rest unexplained. V and J calls and clone size are given by that table; D and trimming were obtained from the DNA. This sample is represented by about 94,000 clones; about 74% of them were singletons. Together, the top ten hold less than 4.5% of the sample.

The CDR3 sequence holds 13 residues, the cysteine and phenylalanine included. The read is trimmed to its CDR3 DNA, 39 bases read in frame from base 1. From the germline V gene (reference sequence), CDR1 is GTSNPN and CDR2 is SVGIG. V is pruned by 4 bases and J by 6 bases, leaving 7 bases of the junction without a gene match. The table lists this clone with a few counts. Which antigen it targets is not known. No much larger clone is present one base from it, and per-base qualities are unavailable. The cohort was made up of under 800 healthy bone marrow donors. Cohort members were all nominally healthy when sampled, although unrecorded immune exposures were likely present. The donor tested CMV seronegative, placing the donor among the 350 to 400 seronegative members of the cohort. A peripheral blood sample was provided by each donor, and peripheral blood mononuclear cells were used for TCR beta sequencing. Genomic DNA extraction from the blood cell samples was performed with the Qiagen DNeasy Blood Extraction Kit.

Sequences were obtained from PBMCs. The TCR comes from a man between 25 and 39 years old in good health and CMV-seronegative. In this chain, TRBV30 is recombined with TRBJ2-7, with 9 junctional bases fitting TRBD1. The CDR3 in this case is CAWTRTGVGEQYF. The DNA sequence is as follows: TGTGCCTGGACCCGGACAGGGGTTGGCGAGCAGTACTTC.